This TCR beta chain was captured in a study of blood T cell repertoires in COVID-19. Study context: Samples came from the United States, Italy and Spain, spanning acute and convalescent COVID-19. T cells, B-cell-depleted T cells, or PBMCs supplied cDNA or gDNA.

V trimming: 4 bases; J trimming: 7 bases; junction bases outside the gene matches: 12. The CDR3 consists of 16 residues. Germline V gene lookup returns CDR1 SGHTA and CDR2 FQGTGA. The assay was immunoSEQ multiplex PCR, and TCRdb's table has in-frame clones only and misses some. The table lists around 310,000 clones, approximately 91% of them singletons. The gene calls are TRBV7-3 and TRBJ1-5; 8 nucleotides line up with TRBD1. Sequencing was done on a sample of peripheral blood. The sequence was obtained from a woman aged 55-75 years with acute or convalescent COVID-19. The CDR3 coding sequence is TGTGCCAGCAGCTCGAACTGGGGACAGGCAGACCAGCCCCAGCATTTT. Translation: CASSSNWGQADQPQHF. The full variable domain, its missing parts supplied by reference TRBV7-3 and TRBJ1-5, is GAGVSQTPSNKVTEKGKYVELRCDPISGHTALYWYRQSLGQGPEFLIYFQGTGAADDSGLPNDRFFAVRPEGSVSTLKIQRTERGDSAVYLCASSSNWGQADQPQHFGDGTRLSIL.